The 23 T cell receptor beta chains below all came from one sample that was sequenced in a study of T cells after yellow fever vaccination. Each CDR3 protein gets one entry after TCRdb re-called the 5' RACE reads with MiXCR. The table records 360,000 or so distinct CDR3 sequences, roughly 12% of them present only once. Material: PBMCs, obtained on the day of the first yellow fever vaccination. These receptor sequences come from a man between 18 and 29 years old who received the YFV17D yellow fever vaccine.

The V and J genes are TRBV20-1 and TRBJ1-5; D is unresolved. The CDR3 extends over 14 amino acids. Looked up from germline, CDR1 is DFQATT and CDR2 is SNEGSKA (reference sequence). V was trimmed by 7 bases and J by 0 bases, leaving 13 bases between them. The CDR3 region is CSEFGEDSNQPQHF. The CDR3 DNA sequence: TGCAGTGAGTTTGGAGAAGATAGCAATCAGCCCCAGCATTTT.

V is TRBV6-5 and J is TRBJ1-6; no clear D. V shed 0 bases and J shed 11 bases, with 8 bases lying between them. The CDR3 consists of 13 residues. Germline-derived CDR1 and CDR2 are MNHEY and SVGAGI. CDR3 in DNA: TGTGCCAGCAGTTACTCCATAAATCCACCCCTCCACTTT. It is translated as CASSYSINPPLHF.

The count of this clonotype is one. This chain uses TRBV7-2 with TRBJ1-5, with TRBD1 matching over 8 bases. Looked up from germline, CDR1 is SGHTA and CDR2 is FQGNSA. Germline trimming cut 4 bases from V and 6 bases from J; bases unmatched to any gene: 8. This CDR3 has 15 residues. CDR3: CASSSGQGWGQPQHF. For the CDR3, the DNA is TGTGCCAGCAGCTCCGGACAGGGCTGGGGTCAGCCCCAGCATTTT.

V and J are TRBV5-6 and TRBJ2-7; D call uncertain. The V gene's germline CDR1 is SGHDT and CDR2 YYEEEE. The CDR3 extends over 12 amino acids. The V end lost 2 bases, the J end lost 7 bases, and 10 bases lay between the germline ends. DNA of the CDR3: TGTGCCAGCAGCTTTTCCGGGTGGGAGCAGTACTTC. Translation: CASSFSGWEQYF.

This rearrangement joins TRBV20-1 to TRBJ1-1, with TRBD1 matching 7 bases. The ends lost 7 bases at V and 4 bases at J; junction bases unmatched: 9. Per germline, CDR1 DFQATT and CDR2 SNEGSKA (reference sequence). CDR3 length: 13 residues. The CDR3 spells CSVQGGASTEAFF. CDR3 DNA: TGCAGTGTCCAAGGGGGCGCGAGCACTGAAGCTTTCTTT.

The V gene is TRBV4-3, the J gene TRBJ2-4; D gene ambiguous. V lost 1 base and J lost 8, with 9 bases in between. This CDR3 has 13 residues. Germline CDR1 reads LGHNA; CDR2 reads YSLEER. CDR3 in DNA: TGCGCCAGCAGCCAAGCGGGCGAAGACATTCAGTACTTC. Translating it yields CASSQAGEDIQYF.

The chain couples TRBV15 to TRBJ1-1, with 11 bases matching TRBD1. The CDR3 spans 17 residues. J was trimmed by 6 bases and V by 1 base; bases with no gene match: 10. Germline values: CDR1 LNHNV, CDR2 YYDKDF (reference sequence). CDR3 in DNA: TGTGCCACCAGCAGAGCGCCGGGACAGGGGGGACACCCTGAAGCTTTCTTT. The encoded protein is CATSRAPGQGGHPEAFF. The entire variable domain, with the rest obtained from reference TRBV15 and TRBJ1-1, is as follows: DAMVIQNPRYQVTQFGKPVTLSCSQTLNHNVMYWYQQKSSQAPKLLFHYYDKDFNNEADTPDNFQSRRPNTSFCFLDIRSPGLGDTAMYLCATSRAPGQGGHPEAFFGQGTRLTVV.

This clonotype appeared many times. CDR3 residues: CASSLRGSGNTIYF. The DNA of the CDR3 is TGTGCCAGCAGCTTAAGGGGGTCTGGAAACACCATATATTTT. The rearrangement joins TRBV7-8 to TRBJ1-3; the D gene is possibly TRBD1 (6 bases). Deletions cut 2 bases from V and 1 base from J, with 6 bases between. This CDR3 has 14 residues. CDR1 SGHVS and CDR2 FQNEAQ come from the germline V gene.

This chain connects TRBV5-1 to TRBJ2-3, with TRBD1 matching over 8 bases. With 10 bases clipped from V and 3 bases from J, the junction kept 7 bases outside the gene matches. Germline CDR1 reads SGHRS; CDR2 reads YFSETQ. There are 13 residues in the CDR3. The CDR3 spells CAGRTGSTDTQYF. The CDR3 DNA reads as TGCGCCGGGAGGACAGGGTCAACAGATACGCAGTATTTT.

V is TRBV5-1 and J is TRBJ2-6; D is unclear. The CDR3 covers 16 residues. V lost 1 base to trimming and J lost 3 bases, with 11 bases between them. Germline CDR1 SGHRS, CDR2 YFSETQ. In DNA form, the CDR3 reads TGCGCCAGCAGCTTGCGGCCAGGTGGTGGGGCCAACGTCCTGACTTTC. Encoded protein: CASSLRPGGGANVLTF.

V gene TRBV12-3 or TRBV12-4 combines with J gene TRBJ1-5, with D perhaps matching TRBD1 (6 bases). The germline V and J ends were trimmed by 6 bases and 2 bases, with 17 bases remaining between them. This CDR3 has 16 residues. CDR3 region: CASSPTGRGGNQPQHF. CDR3 nucleotide sequence: TGTGCCAGCAGCCCAACAGGGAGGGGGGGCAATCAGCCCCAGCATTTT.

This clonotype was counted many times. V usage is TRBV5-1 and J usage is TRBJ2-3; tentatively, D is TRBD1 (5 bases). The CDR3 is made up of 15 amino acids. The germline V gene encodes CDR1 SGHRS and CDR2 YFSETQ. V was cut by 0 bases and J by 2 bases, with 10 bases left in between. The CDR3 loop is CASSLGTFNTDTQYF. The CDR3 DNA reads as TGCGCCAGCAGCTTGGGGACATTCAACACAGATACGCAGTATTTT.

This clonotype was counted only a few times. The rearrangement uses TRBV4-2 and TRBJ2-7; 7 bases fit TRBD1. Germline V gene data show CDR1 as LGHNA and CDR2 as YNFKEQ. The CDR3 covers 15 residues. Trimming took 2 bases from V and 2 from J; bases not matched to a gene: 6. The CDR3 loop reads CASSQTRDSTYEQYF. DNA for the CDR3: TGTGCCAGCAGCCAAACCCGGGACAGCACCTACGAGCAGTACTTC.

The chain uses TRBV4-3 and TRBJ2-3; 12 bases agree with TRBD2. This CDR3 has 20 residues. The V gene's germline CDR1 is LGHNA and CDR2 YSLEER. V dropped 0 bases and J dropped 1; count of bases not matched to a gene: 11. The CDR3 protein is CASSQDVRTSGVVGTDTQYF. The CDR3 nucleotides are TGCGCCAGCAGCCAAGATGTCCGGACTAGCGGGGTTGTGGGCACAGATACGCAGTATTTT.

V usage is TRBV28 and J usage is TRBJ1-5; the D gene is possibly TRBD1 (6 bases). The CDR3 spans 13 residues. Trimming shortened V by 4 bases and J by 10 bases, and 14 bases separated the two germline ends. Looked up from germline, CDR1 is MDHEN and CDR2 is SYDVKM. The chain's CDR3 is CASSSRRGDPQHF. DNA for the CDR3: TGTGCCAGCAGTTCCCGTAGGGGGGATCCCCAGCATTTT.

This sequence joins TRBV6-2 or TRBV6-3 and TRBJ1-5; D ambiguous. Germline V CDR1 and CDR2: MNHEY, SVGEGT. V shed 0 bases and J shed 5 bases, with 2 bases lying between them. The CDR3 is 12 residues long. The DNA for the CDR3 is TGTGCCAGCAGTTACTCTTATCAGCCCCAGCATTTT. Its protein product is CASSYSYQPQHF.

V is TRBV7-2 and J is TRBJ2-7; 7 positions match TRBD1. V lost 3 bases and J lost 3; bases outside the gene matches: 5. The germline V gene encodes CDR1 SGHTA and CDR2 FQGNSA. The CDR3 has 14 amino acids. The CDR3 DNA reads TGTGCCAGCAGCTTGACAGGGAAAAACTACGAGCAGTACTTC. Its translation is CASSLTGKNYEQYF.

The V and J genes are TRBV18 and TRBJ2-7; 8 bases align to TRBD1. Per germline, CDR1 KGHSH and CDR2 LQKENI. The CDR3 extends over 16 amino acids. V shed 5 bases, J shed 2 bases, and the junction held 11 bases outside the gene matches. CDR3 region: CASSELGTGLPYEQYF. The CDR3 DNA is TGTGCCAGCTCAGAACTTGGGACAGGACTTCCCTACGAGCAGTACTTC.

This clonotype has only a few counts. The chain joins TRBV7-2 to TRBJ1-2; TRBD1 matches 8 bases. This CDR3 spans 13 amino acids. The junction had 3 bases not matched to a gene; V was cut back by 4 bases and J by 5 bases. The V gene's germline CDR1 is SGHTA and CDR2 FQGNSA. CDR3 sequence: CASSSTGGYGYTF. CDR3 DNA: TGTGCCAGCAGCTCAACAGGGGGTTATGGCTACACCTTC. The entire variable domain, with the rest obtained from reference TRBV7-2 and TRBJ1-2, is as follows: GAGVSQSPSNKVTEKGKDVELRCDPISGHTALYWYRQSLGQGLEFLIYFQGNSAPDKSGLPSDRFSAERTGGSVSTLTIQRTQQEDSAVYLCASSSTGGYGYTFGSGTRLTVV.

This clonotype has a handful of counts. The chain links TRBV12-3 or TRBV12-4 to TRBJ1-4; weak D call: TRBD1 (5 bases). V was shortened by 1 base and J by 1 base, with 7 bases between the two germline ends. CDR3 length: 15 amino acids. CDR3 sequence (DNA): TGTGCCAGCAGTTTAGACAGGTTAACTAATGAAAAACTGTTTTTT. Translation gives CASSLDRLTNEKLFF.

This chain uses TRBV6-1 with TRBJ2-7; D perhaps matches TRBD1 (6 bases). Trimming stripped 6 bases from V and 2 bases from J, with 23 bases between. Germline V gene lookup returns CDR1 MNHNS and CDR2 SASEGT. The CDR3 is 17 residues long. CDR3 sequence reads: CASRPTGYVWDTYEQYF. The DNA for the CDR3 is TGTGCCAGCAGGCCTACAGGGTACGTTTGGGATACCTACGAGCAGTACTTC.

The count of this clonotype is one. V gene TRBV11-1 combines with J gene TRBJ2-3, with 8 bases fitting TRBD2. The CDR3 length is 16 residues. Trimming removed 3 bases from V and 5 bases from J; junction bases left unmatched: 10. Germline values: CDR1 SGHAT, CDR2 FQDESV (reference sequence). The CDR3 DNA sequence: TGTGCCAGCAGCTTTCGTCGGGGGGGATCAGGAGATACGCAGTATTTT. Protein product: CASSFRRGGSGDTQYF.

The chain has TRBV19 and TRBJ2-5; TRBD1 agrees at 7 bases. Losses at the gene ends were 3 bases for V and 5 bases for J; bases not matched to a gene: 12. CDR1 is LNHDA and CDR2 is SQIVND in the germline V gene (reference sequence). The CDR3 totals 16 residues. Here the CDR3 reads CASSIGTAIMFETQYF. CDR3 coding DNA: TGTGCCAGTAGTATCGGGACAGCCATAATGTTTGAGACCCAGTACTTC. Variable domain in full (rest from reference TRBV19 and TRBJ2-5): DGGITQSPKYLFRKEGQNVTLSCEQNLNHDAMYWYRQDPGQGLRLIYYSQIVNDFQKGDIAEGYSVSREKKESFPLTVTSAQKNPTAFYLCASSIGTAIMFETQYFGPGTRLLVL.